One sample yielded the 23 T cell receptor beta chains listed below, sequenced in a study of blood T cell repertoires in COVID-19. Some clones are missing from TCRdb's copy, which holds only in-frame ones; the method was immunoSEQ multiplex PCR. The data contain around 290,000 clones, approximately 91% of them singletons. Sequencing was performed on PBMCs or T cells enriched from blood (not recorded which). These receptors all stem from a woman in her 40s who had recovered from COVID-19.

This chain joins TRBV9 and TRBJ1-4; 9 nucleotides agree with TRBD1. The CDR3 has 15 amino acids. V trimming: 3 bases; J trimming: 5 bases; junction bases outside the gene matches: 5. The germline gives CDR1 SGDLS, CDR2 YYNGEE. The CDR3 sequence is CASSAAGTGNEKLFF. In DNA form, the CDR3 reads TGTGCCAGCAGCGCAGCCGGGACAGGGAATGAAAAACTGTTTTTT.

This clone was seen once. The genes are TRBV2 and TRBJ1-2, with TRBD1 identical over 8 bases. There are 12 residues in the CDR3. V shed 4 bases, J shed 8 bases, and the junction held 3 bases outside the gene matches. Germline CDR1 and CDR2: SNHLY and FYNNEI. This CDR3 is CASSAYRGGYTF. Here the CDR3 DNA reads TGTGCCAGCAGTGCCTACAGGGGGGGCTACACCTTC.

This chain connects TRBV5-1 to TRBJ2-3; 13 bases align to TRBD2. The V gene's germline CDR1 is SGHRS and CDR2 YFSETQ. Germline trimming cut 4 bases from V and 6 bases from J; bases unmatched to any gene: 8. This CDR3 has 16 amino acids. The CDR3 DNA reads as TGCGCCAGCAGCCAACTAGCGGGGGGGTCTATTGATACGCAGTATTTT. This sequence encodes CASSQLAGGSIDTQYF.

This clone was found once. J is TRBJ2-5 and V is TRBV4-1; TRBD1 might be the D (6 bases). CDR1 and CDR2 from the germline V gene are MGHRA and YSYEKL. The germline V and J ends were trimmed by 4 bases and 1 base, with 13 bases remaining between them. The CDR3 contains 15 residues. The DNA of the CDR3 is TGCGCCAGCAGCCTCTTGACAGGAAGCCAAGAGACCCAGTACTTC. Amino acid sequence: CASSLLTGSQETQYF.

The chain links TRBV7-2 to TRBJ2-2; TRBD1 agrees at 9 bases. From germline, CDR1 is SGHTA and CDR2 FQGNSA. There are 16 residues in the CDR3. Losses at the gene ends were 1 base for V and 6 bases for J; bases not matched to a gene: 6. CDR3 bases: TGTGCCAGCAGCTTAGGTCGGCGGACAGGGGCCGGGGAGCTGTTTTTT. Amino acids: CASSLGRRTGAGELFF.

The chain has TRBV7-3 and TRBJ1-1; 12 bases match TRBD1. V trimming: 3 bases; J trimming: 1 base; junction bases outside the gene matches: 3. The CDR3 has 16 amino acids. Germline V gene sequence: CDR1 SGHTA, CDR2 FQGTGA. The CDR3: CASSFGTGGKNTEAFF. DNA for the CDR3: TGTGCCAGCAGCTTCGGGACAGGGGGCAAGAACACTGAAGCTTTCTTT.

The V and J genes are TRBV6-5 and TRBJ1-1, with D possibly TRBD1 on 5 matching bases. CDR1 MNHEY and CDR2 SVGAGI come from the germline V gene. The V end lost 10 bases, the J end lost 1 base, and 13 bases lay between the germline ends. This CDR3 spans 13 amino acids. The CDR3 spells CATQDGQNTEAFF. The DNA for the CDR3 is TGTGCCACTCAGGACGGACAGAACACTGAAGCTTTCTTT.

The chain combines TRBV4-1 with TRBJ1-2; no definite D call. Germline lookup yields CDR1 MGHRA and CDR2 YSYEKL. The V end was cut by 3 bases, the J end by 4 bases, with 9 bases between. The CDR3 consists of 13 residues. CDR3: CASSQGIGYGYTF. The CDR3 DNA follows: TGCGCCAGCAGCCAGGGCATCGGCTATGGCTACACCTTC.

V and J are TRBV5-6 and TRBJ1-2, with D possibly matching TRBD1 (6 bases). This CDR3 has 15 residues. V shed 4 bases and J shed 2 bases, with 15 bases lying between them. Germline CDR1 is SGHDT and CDR2 is YYEEEE. In DNA, the CDR3 is TGTGCCAGCAGCCCTCGCCGGACAGCAAACTATGGCTACACCTTC. Translation gives CASSPRRTANYGYTF.

This chain joins TRBV6-5 and TRBJ2-1; 10 bases fit TRBD2. The V gene end was trimmed by 9 bases and the J gene end by 10 bases; junction bases not matched to a gene: 12. The CDR3 extends over 14 amino acids. The germline V gene has CDR1 MNHEY and CDR2 SVGAGI. The CDR3: CASVIAGGLREQFF. The CDR3 coding sequence is TGTGCCAGTGTTATAGCGGGGGGTTTACGAGAGCAGTTCTTC.

V usage is TRBV18 and J usage is TRBJ2-1; unclear D gene. Trimming removed 6 bases from V and 4 bases from J, with 16 bases in between. The CDR3 totals 15 residues. Germline lookup yields CDR1 KGHSH and CDR2 LQKENI. The CDR3 region is CASSPFARPYNEQFF. CDR3 bases: TGTGCCAGCTCGCCCTTCGCGCGGCCATACAATGAGCAGTTCTTC.

As DNA, the CDR3 is TGTGCCAGCAGCTCCCTCCAGACGGGTGAAGCTTTCTTT. Protein product: CASSSLQTGEAFF. The V and J genes are TRBV5-4 and TRBJ1-1; D is uncertain. This CDR3 is built from 13 residues. Trimming cost V 3 bases and J 7 bases, with 13 bases left between them. Germline CDR1 is SGHNT and CDR2 is YYREEE (reference sequence).

This chain uses TRBV10-2 with TRBJ2-3, with 11 bases matching TRBD2. Trimming at V came to 2 bases and at J to 2 bases, leaving 15 bases not matched to a gene. The CDR3 runs 20 residues. Germline V gene data show CDR1 as WSHSY and CDR2 as SAAADI. CDR3 coding DNA: TGCGCCAGCAGTGAGCGAGGGACTAGCGGTACCAACCCCATCACAGATACGCAGTATTTT. Translated: CASSERGTSGTNPITDTQYF.

The CDR3 nucleotides read TGTGCCAGTAGTATGGCGGGGACGGTCTCTGGAAACACCATATATTTT. This sequence encodes CASSMAGTVSGNTIYF. This chain uses TRBV19 with TRBJ1-3; the D gene is possibly TRBD1 (5 bases). CDR3 length equals 16 residues. Germline assignment: CDR1 LNHDA and CDR2 SQIVND (reference sequence). Between the trimmed V and J ends, which lost 3 bases and 0 bases, there was a span of 12 bases.

This clone has just one count. This chain joins TRBV25-1 and TRBJ1-2; 11 positions match TRBD1. The V and J ends lost 1 base and 8 bases, in that order; junction bases with no gene match: 12. This CDR3 is built from 17 residues. Germline CDR1 is MGHDK and CDR2 is SYGVNS. The CDR3 sequence is CASSESRTGGLVHGYTF. DNA for the CDR3: TGTGCCAGCAGTGAATCTAGGACAGGGGGCTTAGTGCACGGCTACACCTTC.

The V call is TRBV19, the J call TRBJ1-6; no definite D call. There are 15 residues in the CDR3. Germline V gene lookup returns CDR1 LNHDA and CDR2 SQIVND (reference sequence). V was clipped by 6 bases and J by 7 bases, with 16 bases between them. This CDR3 reads CASSESIQRNSPLHF. The CDR3 coding sequence is TGTGCCAGTAGCGAAAGCATCCAGAGGAATTCACCCCTCCACTTT.

This chain joins TRBV7-8 and TRBJ2-2, with TRBD2 identical over 10 bases. J gave up 4 bases and V 7 bases, and 6 bases lay outside the gene matches. CDR1 and CDR2 from the germline V gene are SGHVS and FQNEAQ. The CDR3 spans 15 residues. CDR3 region: CASKLGLAATGELFF. The CDR3 coding sequence is TGTGCCAGCAAACTCGGACTAGCGGCCACCGGGGAGCTGTTTTTT.

In DNA, the CDR3 is TGTGCCAGCTCACACAAACAGGGTTTAGAGAATTCACCCCTCCACTTT. Protein sequence: CASSHKQGLENSPLHF. The chain joins TRBV18 to TRBJ1-6; a weak D match, TRBD1 (6 bases). Deletions cut 4 bases from V and 7 bases from J, with 17 bases between. The germline gives CDR1 KGHSH, CDR2 LQKENI. The CDR3 runs to 16 residues.

This clone was seen only a few times. This chain connects TRBV30 to TRBJ2-6; D is unresolved. The V gene lost 6 bases and the J gene lost 0 bases, with 12 bases spanning the gap. Germline V lookup: CDR1 GTSNPN, CDR2 SVGIG (reference sequence). This CDR3 comprises 15 residues. CDR3 DNA: TGTGCCTGTTTAAAACAAAACTCTGGGGCCAACGTCCTGACTTTC. It yields the protein CACLKQNSGANVLTF.

The J gene is TRBJ1-6, the V gene TRBV5-6; D gene ambiguous. V lost 0 bases and J lost 10, with 11 bases in between. Germline CDR1 is SGHDT and CDR2 is YYEEEE. The CDR3 consists of 14 residues. In DNA form, the CDR3 reads TGTGCCAGCAGCTTGGTAGGAGGAAGCTCACCCCTCCACTTT. Amino acid sequence: CASSLVGGSSPLHF.

The chain carries TRBV9 and TRBJ2-1; D remains unclear. Between the trimmed V and J ends, which lost 2 bases and 0 bases, there was a span of 6 bases. CDR3 length: 14 amino acids. CDR1 is SGDLS and CDR2 is YYNGEE in the germline V gene. CDR3 sequence: CASSVVASYNEQFF. CDR3 sequence (DNA): TGTGCCAGCAGCGTGGTGGCCTCCTACAATGAGCAGTTCTTC.

The V call is TRBV2, the J call TRBJ2-3, with TRBD2 identical over 12 bases. The V gene end was trimmed by 3 bases and the J gene end by 2 bases; junction bases not matched to a gene: 12. The germline gives CDR1 SNHLY, CDR2 FYNNEI. The CDR3 consists of 19 residues. The CDR3 loop is CASSEARGLAGMITDTQYF. The CDR3 DNA follows: TGTGCCAGCAGTGAGGCCAGAGGACTAGCGGGAATGATCACAGATACGCAGTATTTT.

For the CDR3, the DNA is TGTGCTAGTGGTTTGGTCAGCGGTTGGCCCCAGCATTTT. Protein: CASGLVSGWPQHF. The V and J genes are TRBV12-5 and TRBJ1-5; D remains unclear. CDR3 length: 13 residues. Trimming took off 0 bases at V and 9 bases at J, with 9 bases between the two ends. CDR1 is LGHNT and CDR2 is FRNRAP in the germline V gene.